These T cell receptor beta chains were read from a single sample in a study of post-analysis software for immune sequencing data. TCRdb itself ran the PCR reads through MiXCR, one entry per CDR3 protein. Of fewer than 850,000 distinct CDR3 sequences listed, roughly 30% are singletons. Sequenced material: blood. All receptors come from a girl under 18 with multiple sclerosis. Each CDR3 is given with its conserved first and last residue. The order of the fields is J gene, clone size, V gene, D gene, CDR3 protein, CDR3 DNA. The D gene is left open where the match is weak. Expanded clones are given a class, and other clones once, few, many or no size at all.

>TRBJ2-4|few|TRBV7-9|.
CASSPPGPWADIQYF
TGTGCCAGCAGCCCTCCGGGACCTTGGGCGGACATTCAGTACTTC
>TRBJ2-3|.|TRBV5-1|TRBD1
CASSLTGVGRTDTQYF
TGCGCCAGCAGCTTAACAGGGGTCGGACGCACAGATACGCAGTATTTT
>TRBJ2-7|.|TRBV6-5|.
CAGSGLAEGEQYF
TGTGCCGGCAGTGGCCTTGCCGAGGGCGAGCAGTACTTC
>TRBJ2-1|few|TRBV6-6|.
CAGSYSRVYNEQFF
TGTGCCGGCAGTTACTCGCGAGTCTACAATGAGCAGTTCTTC
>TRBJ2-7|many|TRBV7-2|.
CASSGGGGSAYEQYF
TGTGCCAGCAGCGGGGGTGGGGGGAGTGCCTACGAGCAGTACTTC
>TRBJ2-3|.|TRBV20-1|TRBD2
CSARDSGSGSEGTDTQYF
TGCAGTGCTAGAGATAGCGGGAGCGGCTCTGAGGGCACAGATACGCAGTATTTT
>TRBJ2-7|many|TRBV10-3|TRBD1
CAISGDRGPYEQYF
TGTGCCATCAGTGGTGATAGGGGGCCCTACGAGCAGTACTTC
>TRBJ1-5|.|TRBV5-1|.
CASSLLGVQPQHF
TGCGCCAGCAGCCTCCTGGGTGTTCAGCCCCAGCATTTT
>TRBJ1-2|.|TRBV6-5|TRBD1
CASRHGTEIYYGYTF
TGTGCCAGCAGACACGGGACAGAGATTTACTATGGCTACACCTTC
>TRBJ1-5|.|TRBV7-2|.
CASSFSDRINQPQHF
TGTGCCAGCAGCTTTTCCGACCGGATCAATCAGCCCCAGCATTTT
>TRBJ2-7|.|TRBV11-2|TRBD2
CASSLDLSGSKPEQYF
TGTGCCAGCAGCTTAGATCTAAGCGGGAGTAAACCCGAGCAGTACTTC
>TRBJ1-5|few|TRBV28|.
CATMNEGNNQPQHF
TGTGCCACCATGAACGAGGGTAACAATCAGCCCCAGCATTTT
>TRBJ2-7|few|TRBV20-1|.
CSARKDEQYF
TGCAGTGCTAGAAAGGACGAGCAGTACTTC
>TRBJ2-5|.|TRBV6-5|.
CASTGVQETQYF
TGTGCCAGCACAGGGGTACAAGAGACCCAGTACTTC
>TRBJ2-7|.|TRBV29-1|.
CSVEDPGFGEQHYEQYF
TGCAGCGTTGAAGATCCAGGGTTTGGAGAGCAGCACTACGAGCAGTACTTC
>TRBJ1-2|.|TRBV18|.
CASSNPSSPSGYTF
TGTGCCAGCTCAAATCCATCCAGCCCCTCGGGCTACACCTTC
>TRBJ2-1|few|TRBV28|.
CASSPRAGHSRAFF
TGTGCCAGCAGTCCAAGGGCAGGACACTCTCGGGCGTTCTTC
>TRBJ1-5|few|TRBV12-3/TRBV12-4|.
CASRIGRLRIQPQHF
TGTGCCAGCAGGATAGGCAGGCTCAGGATACAGCCCCAGCATTTT
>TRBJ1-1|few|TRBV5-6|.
CASSILTGRAEAFF
TGTGCCAGCAGCATCCTAACAGGGAGGGCTGAAGCTTTCTTT
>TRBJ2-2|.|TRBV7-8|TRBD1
CASREDPGQGARIRRELFF
TGTGCCAGCAGAGAAGACCCGGGACAGGGGGCCCGAATACGCCGGGAGCTGTTTTTT
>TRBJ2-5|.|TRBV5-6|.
CASSWGSTETQYF
TGTGCCAGCAGCTGGGGCAGTACAGAGACCCAGTACTTC
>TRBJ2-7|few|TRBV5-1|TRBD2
CASSLLPGRTYEQYF
TGCGCCAGCAGCTTGCTTCCCGGGAGGACCTACGAGCAGTACTTC
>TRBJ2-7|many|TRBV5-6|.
CASSLGSVYEQYF
TGTGCCAGCAGTTTAGGGTCGGTCTACGAGCAGTACTTC
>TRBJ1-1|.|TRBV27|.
CASSLGTRVNTEAFF
TGTGCCAGCAGTTTAGGTACCAGGGTGAACACTGAAGCTTTCTTT
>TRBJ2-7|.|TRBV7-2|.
CASSLMGGALPYEQYF
TGTGCCAGCAGCTTAATGGGGGGCGCCTTGCCCTACGAGCAGTACTTC
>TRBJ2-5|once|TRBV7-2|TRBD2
CASSSREGRKETQYF
TGTGCCAGCAGCTCCCGGGAGGGAAGGAAAGAGACCCAGTACTTC
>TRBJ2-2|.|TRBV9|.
CASSVIPVGTGELFF
TGTGCCAGCAGCGTAATCCCTGTGGGCACCGGGGAGCTGTTTTTT
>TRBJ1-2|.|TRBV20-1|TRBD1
CSTNLGQYGYTF
TGCAGTACTAACTTGGGACAGTATGGCTACACCTTC
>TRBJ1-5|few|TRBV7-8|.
CASSLRAGVDQPQHF
TGTGCCAGCAGCTTACGTGCAGGGGTGGACCAGCCCCAGCATTTT
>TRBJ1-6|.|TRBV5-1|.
CASSWTGGSNSPLHF
TGCGCCAGCAGCTGGACGGGAGGTTCGAATTCACCCCTCCACTTT
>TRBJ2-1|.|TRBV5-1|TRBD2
CASSFLGGLAGGRSNEQFF
TGCGCCAGCAGCTTTCTCGGTGGTTTAGCGGGAGGTAGGTCGAATGAGCAGTTCTTC
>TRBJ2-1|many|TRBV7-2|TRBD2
CASSSPSSGGPAYNEQFF
TGTGCCAGCAGCTCCCCGTCTAGCGGGGGGCCCGCTTACAATGAGCAGTTCTTC
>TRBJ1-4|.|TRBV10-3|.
CAIRGTGEEKLFF
TGTGCCATCAGGGGGACTGGCGAGGAAAAACTGTTTTTT
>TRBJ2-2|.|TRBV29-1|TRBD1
CSVVTQGATGELFF
TGCAGCGTTGTTACACAGGGGGCCACCGGGGAGCTGTTTTTT
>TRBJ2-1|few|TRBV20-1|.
CSARGRLGMEQFF
TGCAGTGCTAGAGGTCGTTTAGGAATGGAGCAGTTCTTC
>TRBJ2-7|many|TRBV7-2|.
CASSALSHEQYF
TGTGCCAGCAGCGCCCTATCCCACGAGCAGTACTTC
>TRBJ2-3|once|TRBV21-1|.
CASSKKGLAGADTQYF
TGTGCCAGCAGTAAAAAGGGACTAGCGGGGGCAGATACGCAGTATTTT
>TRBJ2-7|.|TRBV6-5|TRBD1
CASGDRLYEQYF
TGTGCCAGTGGGGACAGACTATACGAGCAGTACTTC
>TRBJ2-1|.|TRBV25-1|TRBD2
CASSGGLAVDEQFF
TGTGCCAGCAGTGGGGGACTAGCTGTCGATGAGCAGTTCTTC
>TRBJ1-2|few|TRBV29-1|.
CSVDRGGTNYGYTF
TGCAGCGTTGACCGTGGGGGGACGAACTATGGCTACACCTTC
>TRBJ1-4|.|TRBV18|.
CASSPQRGTNEKLFF
TGTGCCAGCTCACCGCAGCGGGGGACAAATGAAAAACTGTTTTTT
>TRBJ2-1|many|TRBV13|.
CASSLVRGNEQFF
TGTGCCAGCAGCTTAGTCAGGGGCAATGAGCAGTTCTTC